This is a list of T cell receptor beta chains from one sample in a study of early T cells in non-severe SARS-CoV-2 infection. TCRdb re-called the 5' RACE reads with MiXCR, one entry per CDR3 protein. The sample holds over 35,000 distinct CDR3 sequences; approximately 10% are singletons and the top ten take roughly 9.7%. Specimen: whole blood. These receptors originate from an adult who was a healthcare worker with PCR-confirmed SARS-CoV-2 infection or an uninfected control (not recorded which). CDR3s include the opening cysteine and the closing phenylalanine or tryptophan. The order of the fields is J gene, D gene, V gene, clone size, CDR3 protein, CDR3 DNA. D genes are given only for firm matches. Expanded clones are given a class, and other clones once, few, many or no size at all.

J: TRBJ2-3; D: -; V: TRBV3-1; size: -; CDR3: CASSQVGSYTDTQYF; DNA: TGTGCCAGCAGCCAAGTCGGCTCTTACACAGATACGCAGTATTTT
J: TRBJ2-1; D: -; V: TRBV29-1; size: -; CDR3: CSVEEQGRVEQFF; DNA: TGCAGCGTTGAAGAGCAGGGTAGGGTTGAGCAGTTCTTC
J: TRBJ2-3; D: -; V: TRBV5-4; size: few; CDR3: CASSLRTRTDTQYF; DNA: TGTGCCAGCAGCTTGCGGACCCGCACAGATACGCAGTATTTT
J: TRBJ1-5; D: -; V: TRBV7-2; size: many; CDR3: CASSFVGSPGDQPQHF; DNA: TGTGCCAGCAGCTTTGTTGGGAGTCCTGGGGATCAGCCCCAGCATTTT
J: TRBJ2-7; D: -; V: TRBV29-1; size: many; CDR3: CSVGGGSYEQYF; DNA: TGCAGCGTTGGTGGAGGCTCCTACGAGCAGTACTTC
J: TRBJ2-4; D: -; V: TRBV7-8; size: few; CDR3: CASSPRGVVAKNIQYF; DNA: TGTGCCAGCAGCCCGAGGGGGGTCGTGGCCAAAAACATTCAGTACTTC
J: TRBJ1-5; D: -; V: TRBV20-1; size: -; CDR3: CSALVPNQPQHF; DNA: TGCAGTGCTCTCGTCCCCAATCAGCCCCAGCATTTT
J: TRBJ1-5; D: TRBD1; V: TRBV7-2; size: many; CDR3: CASSSPGQGTLRQPQHF; DNA: TGTGCCAGCAGCTCTCCGGGACAGGGGACTTTGCGTCAGCCCCAGCATTTT
J: TRBJ2-3; D: -; V: TRBV7-3; size: many; CDR3: CASSVDAGVVSDTQYF; DNA: TGTGCCAGCAGCGTAGACGCAGGGGTAGTTTCAGATACGCAGTATTTT
J: TRBJ2-2; D: -; V: TRBV6-2/TRBV6-3; size: many; CDR3: CASERAGGDIGELFF; DNA: TGTGCCAGCGAACGGGCCGGGGGCGATATCGGGGAGCTGTTTTTT
J: TRBJ1-1; D: -; V: TRBV18; size: many; CDR3: CASSPTRALNTEAFF; DNA: TGTGCCAGCTCACCCACCAGGGCCCTGAACACTGAAGCTTTCTTT
J: TRBJ2-3; D: -; V: TRBV7-6; size: few; CDR3: CASSRRQITDTQYF; DNA: TGTGCCAGCAGCAGAAGACAAATCACAGATACGCAGTATTTT
J: TRBJ2-7; D: -; V: TRBV29-1; size: many; CDR3: CSVEDDSSYEQYF; DNA: TGCAGCGTTGAAGACGACAGCTCCTACGAGCAGTACTTC
J: TRBJ2-5; D: -; V: TRBV7-9; size: few; CDR3: CASSLVWAEQETQYF; DNA: TGTGCCAGCAGCTTGGTTTGGGCAGAACAAGAGACCCAGTACTTC
J: TRBJ2-1; D: TRBD2; V: TRBV19; size: -; CDR3: CASRIGGGGAYNEQFF; DNA: TGTGCCAGTAGAATAGGAGGCGGGGGGGCCTACAATGAGCAGTTCTTC
J: TRBJ2-1; D: TRBD2; V: TRBV29-1; size: -; CDR3: CSVGLLVFHEQFF; DNA: TGCAGCGTGGGACTACTGGTATTCCATGAGCAGTTCTTC
J: TRBJ2-1; D: -; V: TRBV29-1; size: -; CDR3: CSVSRPAYNEQFF; DNA: TGCAGCGTTTCGAGGCCAGCCTACAATGAGCAGTTCTTC
J: TRBJ2-3; D: -; V: TRBV18; size: many; CDR3: CASSPALDTQYF; DNA: TGTGCCAGCTCACCTGCGCTGGATACGCAGTATTTT
J: TRBJ1-3; D: TRBD1; V: TRBV7-6; size: many; CDR3: CASSHAGTGAGNTIYF; DNA: TGTGCCAGCAGCCACGCAGGGACAGGGGCTGGAAACACCATATATTTT
J: TRBJ2-3; D: -; V: TRBV24-1; size: -; CDR3: CATSDIYTQYF; DNA: TGTGCCACCAGTGATATATATACGCAGTATTTT
J: TRBJ2-5; D: TRBD2; V: TRBV27; size: -; CDR3: CASGGGRETQYF; DNA: TGTGCCAGCGGGGGAGGGCGTGAGACCCAGTACTTC
J: TRBJ2-1; D: -; V: TRBV7-2; size: -; CDR3: CASSPAFVTFYNEQFF; DNA: TGTGCCAGCAGCCCGGCTTTTGTCACCTTCTACAATGAGCAGTTCTTC
J: TRBJ1-3; D: -; V: TRBV12-3/TRBV12-4; size: -; CDR3: CASSSAGSGNTIYF; DNA: TGTGCCAGCAGTTCGGCAGGGTCCGGAAACACCATATATTTT
J: TRBJ2-7; D: -; V: TRBV28; size: few; CDR3: CASSFPTHWQYF; DNA: TGTGCCAGCAGTTTTCCCACTCATTGGCAGTACTTC